The rows below give T cell receptor beta chains drawn from one sample of a study of T cell changes during pregnancy in multiple sclerosis. Profiled with immunoSEQ multiplex PCR; TCRdb holds only in-frame clones, not every one. The sample consists of 40,000 or so clones, more than 75% of them appearing once. This sample comprised CD8+ T cells from peripheral blood mononuclear cells, obtained in the third trimester of pregnancy. The source is a female donor with multiple sclerosis, enrolled in a pregnancy study. Both conserved end residues are part of each CDR3. The order of the fields is J gene, V gene, D gene, CDR3 protein. The D gene is left open where the match is weak.

TRBJ1-2,TRBV2,TRBD1,CASSRWTGTNYGYTF
TRBJ1-5,TRBV19,NA,CASSISMTVGLQPQHF
TRBJ2-7,TRBV28,NA,CASSQVSGDEQYF
TRBJ2-1,TRBV11-2,NA,CASSFLTTGSAGNEQFF
TRBJ2-7,TRBV6-5,NA,CASWGGTAAYEQYF
TRBJ1-2,TRBV5-4,NA,CASSLDSYYGYTF
TRBJ2-7,TRBV5-4,NA,CASSLAGGPTYEQYF
TRBJ2-7,TRBV18,TRBD1,CASSDRASYEQYF
TRBJ1-1,TRBV10-3,TRBD1,CASQPDRVNTEAFF
TRBJ1-2,TRBV28,NA,CASSSRGRGWPINYGYTF
TRBJ1-2,TRBV7-9,NA,CASSLAGGIYGYTF
TRBJ1-2,TRBV7-9,TRBD1,CASSQHRGGDYGYTF
TRBJ2-5,TRBV14,TRBD2,CASSGGLEVGETQYF
TRBJ2-1,TRBV9,TRBD2,CASSGSGGLSYNEQFF
TRBJ2-7,TRBV28,NA,CASSGAGGYYEQYF
TRBJ1-5,TRBV27,TRBD1,CASSLGEGTAGCNQPQHF
TRBJ2-3,TRBV27,TRBD2,CASRGLAGVADTQYF
TRBJ1-6,TRBV27,NA,CASSLSIGGRDSPLHF
TRBJ2-7,TRBV19,NA,CASREGSGEQYF
TRBJ2-1,TRBV5-1,TRBD2,CASSLLDSGGDNEQFF
TRBJ1-1,TRBV30,NA,CAWSPLGTEAFF
TRBJ1-1,TRBV6-6,TRBD1,CASSYFDREIGKAFF
TRBJ1-5,TRBV19,NA,CASSIGAHRRSSQPQHF
TRBJ2-3,TRBV27,TRBD1,CASSLNRDRRTDTQYF
TRBJ1-3,TRBV27,NA,CASSPQSGNTIYF
TRBJ2-7,TRBV5-1,NA,CASSSVEGVSYEQYF
TRBJ2-7,TRBV7-9,TRBD2,CASSLEGWGGYEQYF
TRBJ1-1,TRBV6-5,TRBD1,CASSWGTGPEAFF
TRBJ2-3,TRBV7-3,TRBD2,CASSFALAGELQATQYF
TRBJ1-5,TRBV9,TRBD1,CASSVGTGGPEPQHF
TRBJ2-7,TRBV5-6,TRBD1,CASSWDRGPYEQYF
TRBJ2-7,TRBV7-9,TRBD1,CASGGSWDSSYEQYF
TRBJ2-3,TRBV11-2,TRBD2,CASSLGWRGGTDTQYF
TRBJ1-2,TRBV27,NA,CASKEEGAWYGYTF
TRBJ2-3,TRBV5-6,TRBD2,CASSIISGGVNTQYF
TRBJ2-7,TRBV7-7,TRBD1,CASSQGQEVYYEQYF
TRBJ1-5,TRBV30,TRBD1,CAWSRGTGGNQPQHF
TRBJ1-2,TRBV7-9,TRBD1,CASSFGGTGLGYTF
TRBJ1-2,TRBV7-9,NA,CASSPRENYGYTF
TRBJ2-1,TRBV7-2,TRBD2,CASSSGGPWDEQFF